This paragraph reports one T cell receptor beta chain. No antigen is known for it. The record has no base qualities; no much larger clone is one base away. The data belong to a study of spatial heterogeneity in lung cancer (dated by TCRdb to between 2017 and 2020). For context, the study as a whole: More beta-chain than alpha-chain transcripts were consistently detected, likely reflecting higher beta-chain transcript abundance. Nonsynonymous mutation counts, determined by whole-exome sequencing of tumor tissue, were related to features of the TCR repertoire. In non-small cell lung cancer, the study quantitatively compared TCR alpha and beta repertoires across several tumor regions, matched nontumor lung, and blood. In the raw uncorrected reads, each unique combination of TCR and UMI appeared on average more than ten times. Both alpha and beta chains were TCR-sequenced in roughly 200 tumor regions, approximately 67 matched nontumor lung samples and roughly 54 PBMC samples obtained at surgery. The paper's findings and limits, for the study overall: Ubiquitous expanded tumor TCRs were detected in blood more often at tumor resection than at routine follow-up. Confirming at a functional level the hypothesis that regional TCRs recognize regional mutations was considered to require additional single-cell paired TCR alpha and beta sequencing.

Sample time point, as interpreted from the label and publication: sample taken at primary tumor resection. TCR sequencing used whole RNA extracted from tumor and nontumor lung tissue, or from cryopreserved PBMC samples, without cell sorting. Samples were obtained from about 75 patients with early-stage, untreated non-small cell lung cancer from the lung TRACERx cohort. A patient was chosen for TCR sequencing only when enough RNA was available from at least two tumor regions. The library was obtained by 5' RACE. The instrument was a NextSeq 500. The TCR library protocol attached a unique molecular identifier to each TCR cDNA molecule to allow correction of PCR and sequencing errors. The authors processed their data as follows. Decombinator tools were used for TCR identification, UMI-based error correction and CDR3 extraction. Expanded TCRs were defined as those above a frequency of 2 per 1,000, corresponding to the top 1% of the tumor frequency distribution. Rényi diversity was computed with the R vegan package after subsampling each repertoire 100 times to 5,000 TCRs. CDR3 similarity networks were built from amino acid triplet string-kernel similarity, connecting CDR3s with pairwise similarity above 0.82. The public reads were reanalyzed by TCRdb: fastp trimming at Q25, MiXCR alignment, in-frame beta chains only. Every entry covers one CDR3 protein and lists the most common genes and DNA from its rows. These V and J calls derive from TCRdb rather than the authors' analysis. The sample table holds 45,000 or so distinct CDR3 sequences, of which approximately 12% were seen once. The ten largest clones add up to 35% to 45% of the sample.

This receptor was obtained from a female donor with early-stage non-small cell lung cancer. Here the sequenced sample was PBMCs, taken at surgery.

The nucleotides are TGCAGTGCTAGGTCTGGGCCTGAAAAACTGTTTTTT. Translated, this gives CSARSGPEKLFF. The sequence joins TRBV20-1 to TRBJ1-4; there is no confident call for the D gene. Trimming costs V 3 bases and J 7 bases, and their ends lie 9 bases apart. The CDR3 contains 12 residues, cysteine and phenylalanine counted. Kept here is only the CDR3 DNA, which spans 36 bases and is read in frame from base 1. Per the germline V gene (reference sequence), DFQATT is the CDR1 and SNEGSKA is the CDR2.